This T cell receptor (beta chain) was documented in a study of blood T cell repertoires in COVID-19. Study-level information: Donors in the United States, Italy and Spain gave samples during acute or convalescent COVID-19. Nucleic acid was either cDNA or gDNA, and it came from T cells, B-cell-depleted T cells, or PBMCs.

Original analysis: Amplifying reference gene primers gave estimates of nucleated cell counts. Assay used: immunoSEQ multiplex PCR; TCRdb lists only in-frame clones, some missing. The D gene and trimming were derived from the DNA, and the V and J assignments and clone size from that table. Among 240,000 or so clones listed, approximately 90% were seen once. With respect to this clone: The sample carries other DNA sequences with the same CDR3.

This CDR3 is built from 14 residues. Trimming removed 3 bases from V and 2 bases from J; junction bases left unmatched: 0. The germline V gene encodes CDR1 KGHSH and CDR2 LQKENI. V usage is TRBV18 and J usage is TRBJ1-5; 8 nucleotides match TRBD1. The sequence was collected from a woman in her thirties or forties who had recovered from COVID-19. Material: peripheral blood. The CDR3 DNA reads TGTGCCAGCTCACCGACAGGGGGCAATCAGCCCCAGCATTTT. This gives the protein CASSPTGGNQPQHF.